Presented here are 28 T cell receptor beta chains from one specimen sequenced in a study of cytomegalovirus exposure and HLA in healthy donors listed by TCRdb under 2017. The library relied on the immunoSEQ multiplex PCR assay. Held by TCRdb, this immuneACCESS table contains in-frame sequences only and omits some clones. Under half of the omission traces to an unresolved V gene where checked; the cause of the rest is unknown. In this sample the table shows about 190,000 clones, about 83% of which occur a single time. The ten most abundant clones make up 1.4% to 1.5% of the sample. What was sequenced was PBMCs. These TCRs come from a woman aged 18-30 years in good health and CMV-seronegative.

This chain connects TRBV28 to TRBJ2-7; TRBD2 is a possible D gene (6 bases). This CDR3 comprises 16 residues. Germline assignment: CDR1 MDHEN and CDR2 SYDVKM. Trimming stripped 6 bases from V and 0 bases from J, with 18 bases between. The CDR3 nucleotides are TGTGCCAGCAGCCCCCCCGGAGGGACCCTCTCCTACGAGCAGTACTTC. Translating gives CASSPPGGTLSYEQYF.

On this clone: This CDR3 is also generated by other DNA sequences in the sample. This chain links TRBV29-1 with TRBJ2-7; TRBD1 agrees at 11 bases. The CDR3 sequence is 13 residues long. From germline, CDR1 is SQVTM and CDR2 ANQGSEA. Trimming at V came to 1 base and at J to 6 bases, leaving 2 bases not matched to a gene. The CDR3 region has the DNA TGCAGCGTTGAAGGGACAGGGGGCGCCGAGCAGTACTTC. The encoded protein is CSVEGTGGAEQYF.

This chain connects TRBV5-6 to TRBJ2-1; 11 positions agree with TRBD1. This CDR3 has 16 residues. Looked up from germline, CDR1 is SGHDT and CDR2 is YYEEEE. The V gene end was trimmed by 4 bases and the J gene end by 5 bases; junction bases not matched to a gene: 8. The CDR3 sequence: CASSKGQGDPDNEQFF. The DNA of the CDR3 is TGTGCCAGCAGCAAGGGACAGGGGGACCCCGACAATGAGCAGTTCTTC.

The J gene is TRBJ2-7, the V gene TRBV5-1; 8 nucleotides align to TRBD1. The germline V gene encodes CDR1 SGHRS and CDR2 YFSETQ. The V and J ends lost 0 bases and 2 bases, in that order; junction bases with no gene match: 4. CDR3 length: 15 amino acids. The CDR3, as DNA: TGCGCCAGCAGCTTGGGACAGGGGCTCACCTACGAGCAGTACTTC. Protein: CASSLGQGLTYEQYF.

In its sample, this clone was seen once. The chain links TRBV5-1 to TRBJ1-1, with D possibly being TRBD1 (5 bases). Germline CDR1 is SGHRS and CDR2 is YFSETQ. This CDR3 spans 14 amino acids. V lost 1 base to trimming and J lost 4 bases, with 11 bases between them. The CDR3 sequence: CASSLWQGFTEAFF. In DNA, the CDR3 is TGCGCCAGCAGCTTGTGGCAGGGTTTCACTGAAGCTTTCTTT.

This clone was recorded only once. The V call is TRBV5-4, the J call TRBJ2-7; TRBD1 matches 8 bases. CDR3 length: 15 amino acids. CDR1 is SGHNT, CDR2 YYREEE, per germline (reference sequence). J was trimmed by 4 bases and V by 3 bases; bases with no gene match: 9. The CDR3 protein is CASSSPTGVVYEQYF. DNA for the CDR3: TGTGCCAGCAGCTCCCCGACAGGGGTCGTATACGAGCAGTACTTC.

J is TRBJ1-5 and V is TRBV6-5; 10 positions agree with TRBD1. The germline V gene encodes CDR1 MNHEY and CDR2 SVGAGI. This CDR3 is 14 amino acids long. The trim removed 7 bases at V and 6 bases at J, leaving 6 bases unmatched. The DNA for the CDR3 is TGTGCCAGCACTCCGACAGGGGGCGGTCAGCCCCAGCATTTT. It yields the protein CASTPTGGGQPQHF.

The chain carries TRBV2 and TRBJ1-2, with TRBD1 matching 7 bases. This CDR3 is built from 15 residues. CDR1 and CDR2 (germline): SNHLY, FYNNEI. Trimming removed 4 bases from V and 2 bases from J; junction bases left unmatched: 7. CDR3 DNA sequence: TGTGCCAGCAGTGGGGGCGGGACAGTCAACTATGGCTACACCTTC. Its protein product is CASSGGGTVNYGYTF.

The J gene is TRBJ2-5, the V gene TRBV7-2; D not certain. Germline CDR1 SGHTA, CDR2 FQGNSA. This CDR3 region has 13 residues. The germline V and J ends were trimmed by 1 base and 3 bases, with 6 bases remaining between them. The CDR3: CASSLVREETQYF. Written as DNA, the CDR3 is TGTGCCAGCAGCTTAGTCCGGGAAGAGACCCAGTACTTC.

The chain joins TRBV6-5 to TRBJ2-7; possible D gene TRBD1, 5 bases. CDR1 and CDR2 from the germline V gene are MNHEY and SVGAGI. The germline V and J ends were trimmed by 0 bases and 5 bases, with 14 bases remaining between them. The CDR3 consists of 15 residues. DNA of the CDR3: TGTGCCAGCAGTTACTCGGTACCAGGGTATAACGAGCAGTACTTC. Amino acids: CASSYSVPGYNEQYF.

The chain uses TRBV6-5 and TRBJ1-1; D unresolved. V was trimmed by 3 bases and J by 4 bases, leaving 18 bases between them. CDR1 and CDR2 from the germline V gene are MNHEY and SVGAGI. CDR3 size: 16 residues. CDR3 in amino acids: CASSYYSGSVPTEAFF. For the CDR3, the DNA is TGTGCCAGCAGTTATTACTCCGGTTCGGTCCCCACTGAAGCTTTCTTT.

This clone is a singleton in its sample. This chain joins TRBV9 and TRBJ2-3, with 11 bases matching TRBD2. The trim removed 2 bases at V and 2 bases at J, leaving 4 bases unmatched. The CDR3 spans 16 residues. CDR1 and CDR2 (germline): SGDLS, YYNGEE. Here the CDR3 reads CASSVVSGGATDTQYF. The CDR3 coding sequence is TGTGCCAGCAGCGTCGTTAGCGGGGGGGCCACAGATACGCAGTATTTT.

This clone was detected many times. The chain combines TRBV6-1 with TRBJ1-6; 10 positions match TRBD1. Germline V gives CDR1 MNHNS, CDR2 SASEGT. With 3 bases clipped from V and 7 bases from J, the junction kept 9 bases outside the gene matches. The CDR3 loop spans 17 amino acids. DNA of the CDR3: TGTGCCAGCAGTGACCCTCTTCGACAGGGGGCAAATTCACCCCTCCACTTT. Protein: CASSDPLRQGANSPLHF.

V is TRBV6-1 and J is TRBJ1-2; D unclear. The CDR3 spans 11 residues. Trimming removed 3 bases from V and 4 bases from J, with 3 bases in between. From germline, CDR1 is MNHNS and CDR2 SASEGT. The DNA for the CDR3 is TGTGCCAGCAGTGATAGCTATGGCTACACCTTC. Amino acids: CASSDSYGYTF.

This chain connects TRBV9 to TRBJ1-5; 8 nucleotides line up with TRBD1. V lost 2 bases to trimming and J lost 5 bases; unmatched junction nucleotides: 6. From germline, CDR1 is SGDLS and CDR2 YYNGEE. CDR3 length: 15 amino acids. The CDR3 DNA sequence: TGTGCCAGCAGCGTTGGCGGACAGGGAGATCAGCCCCAGCATTTT. It translates to CASSVGGQGDQPQHF.

The gene calls are TRBV18 and TRBJ1-5; D perhaps matches TRBD1 (5 bases). The length of the CDR3 is 16 residues. Germline CDR1 is KGHSH and CDR2 is LQKENI. Trimming took off 4 bases at V and 1 base at J, with 14 bases between the two ends. CDR3 nucleotide sequence: TGTGCCAGCTCACAGAATCAGGGAAGCAGCAATCAGCCCCAGCATTTT. Translated: CASSQNQGSSNQPQHF.

The chain carries TRBV19 and TRBJ2-7; 8 positions agree with TRBD2. V lost 3 bases and J lost 2; bases outside the gene matches: 9. From germline, CDR1 is LNHDA and CDR2 SQIVND (reference sequence). CDR3 length: 16 amino acids. The CDR3 loop reads CASSIRAGGRPYEQYF. In DNA form, the CDR3 reads TGTGCCAGTAGTATCCGCGCGGGAGGCCGCCCCTACGAGCAGTACTTC.

Concerning this clone: At one end, the junction sequence differs from germline, possibly due to a read error. This chain connects TRBV7-9 to TRBJ2-3; 11 nucleotides match TRBD2. This CDR3 has 17 residues. Looked up from germline, CDR1 is SEHNR and CDR2 is FQNEAQ (reference sequence). This CDR3 is CASSSTGTSGSRDTQYF. The CDR3 region has the DNA TGTGCCAGCAGCAGTACCGGGACTAGCGGTAGCAGAGATACGCAGTATTTT.

V gene TRBV7-9 combines with J gene TRBJ1-1, with D possibly matching TRBD1 (5 bases). V lost 1 base and J 0 bases, leaving 15 bases between the germline ends. The CDR3 sequence is 17 residues long. Germline-derived CDR1 and CDR2 are SEHNR and FQNEAQ (reference sequence). DNA of the CDR3: TGTGCCAGCAGCTTAGGGCTGGGGCGATCAATGAACACTGAAGCTTTCTTT. This encodes CASSLGLGRSMNTEAFF.

This clone was seen a few times. DNA of the CDR3: TGTGCCAGCAGCCAAGAGGCCGGGAATTCACCCCTCCACTTT. Translation: CASSQEAGNSPLHF. The chain is built from TRBV14 and TRBJ1-6, with D uncertain. The germline V gene encodes CDR1 SGHDN and CDR2 FVKESK. V was trimmed by 0 bases and J by 7 bases, leaving 7 bases between them. This CDR3 comprises 14 residues.

This chain links TRBV4-2 with TRBJ2-7; D remains ambiguous. The CDR3 is 13 amino acids. The V gene's germline CDR1 is LGHNA and CDR2 YNFKEQ. The V end lost 3 bases, the J end lost 3 bases, and 9 bases lay between the germline ends. CDR3 loop: CASSQAPDYEQYF. The CDR3 coding sequence is TGTGCCAGCAGCCAGGCCCCAGACTACGAGCAGTACTTC.

The rearrangement uses TRBV29-1 and TRBJ2-3; tentatively, D is TRBD1 (6 bases). V shed 6 bases and J shed 0 bases, with 13 bases lying between them. CDR3 length equals 14 residues. The V gene's germline CDR1 is SQVTM and CDR2 ANQGSEA. The CDR3 DNA sequence: TGCAGCGTGGCCGGGACACCAAGCACAGATACGCAGTATTTT. It codes for CSVAGTPSTDTQYF.

As for this clone: The germline gene is not matched at one end of the junction; a read error may be the cause. CDR3 nucleotides: TGTGCCAGCAGTAAACCCGGAGCGGTGAAGACTGAAGCTTTCTTT. It is translated as CASSKPGAVKTEAFF. The chain is built from TRBV6-5 and TRBJ1-1; D uncertain. The length of the CDR3 is 15 residues. The germline gives CDR1 MNHEY, CDR2 SVGAGI.

Written as DNA, the CDR3 is TGTGCCAGCAGTGAGAATTATGGGGGCGAGACCCAGTACTTC. It yields the protein CASSENYGGETQYF. The chain uses TRBV25-1 and TRBJ2-5; a possible D gene is TRBD1 (6 bases). Trimming left V 3 bases short and J 5 bases short, with 13 bases between. There are 14 residues in the CDR3. CDR1 is MGHDK, CDR2 SYGVNS, per germline.

This sequence joins TRBV18 and TRBJ2-7; no clear D. The CDR3 covers 16 residues. Germline lookup yields CDR1 KGHSH and CDR2 LQKENI. The V end lost 2 bases, the J end lost 3 bases, and 17 bases lay between the germline ends. The CDR3 is CASSPSGWQVIYEQYF. In DNA, the CDR3 is TGTGCCAGCTCACCATCTGGTTGGCAGGTGATCTACGAGCAGTACTTC. Variable domain in full (rest from reference TRBV18 and TRBJ2-7): NAGVMQNPRHLVRRRGQEARLRCSPMKGHSHVYWYRQLPEEGLKFMVYLQKENIIDESGMPKERFSAEFPKEGPSILRIQQVVRGDSAAYFCASSPSGWQVIYEQYFGPGTRLTVT.

The chain links TRBV7-2 to TRBJ2-5, with 10 bases that match TRBD2. V gave up 2 bases and J gave up 1 base; unmatched junction bases: 7. From germline, CDR1 is SGHTA and CDR2 FQGNSA. This CDR3 region has 17 residues. CDR3 in amino acids: CASSLFPLAGVQETQYF. The CDR3 coding sequence is TGTGCCAGCAGCTTATTTCCGCTAGCGGGGGTCCAAGAGACCCAGTACTTC.

This rearrangement joins TRBV21-1 to TRBJ1-2; the table's D call TRBD1 went unverified against the DNA. TRBV21-1 is described as a pseudogene. This CDR3 region has 15 residues. In nucleotides, the CDR3 is TGTGCCAGCAGCAGGACGGGACAGGAAAGGGGTGGCTACACCTTC. This encodes CASSRTGQERGGYTF.

V and J are TRBV6-4 and TRBJ2-1; 9 nucleotides line up with TRBD2. V gave up 0 bases and J gave up 4 bases; unmatched junction bases: 4. The V gene's germline CDR1 is MRHNA and CDR2 SNTAGT. The CDR3 runs 16 residues. The CDR3 region has the DNA TGTGCCAGCAGTGACTCGAAAGCGGGGGGTTACAATGAGCAGTTCTTC. Protein product: CASSDSKAGGYNEQFF.